The sequence of this T cell receptor beta chain was determined in a study of blood T cell repertoires in COVID-19. Study as a whole: Sources were T cells, B-cell-depleted T cells, or PBMCs; the material itself was cDNA or gDNA.

The CDR3 covers 14 residues. V lost 2 bases and J 4 bases, leaving 9 bases between the germline ends. Germline CDR1 reads SGHRS; CDR2 reads YFSETQ. Only a few counts were recorded for this clone. How the authors handled the data: Reference gene primer amplification in the assay estimated nucleated cell counts. The repertoire was sequenced with immunoSEQ multiplex PCR; TCRdb's copy has only in-frame clones and lacks some. V and J calls and clone size are copied from that table; D and trimming were computed from the DNA. The profile covers 150,000 to 200,000 clones, with 70% to 85% appearing a single time and 22% taken by the ten largest.

Source material: peripheral blood. The chain is built from TRBV5-1 and TRBJ2-2, with a tentative D call TRBD1 (6 bases). The TCR comes from a woman of 80 years or more with acute or convalescent COVID-19. DNA of the CDR3: TGCGCCAGCAGCTTCGGGGACACCACCGGGGAGCTGTTTTTT. This translates into CASSFGDTTGELFF.